One TCR beta chain is described in this entry. The missing conserved phenylalanine or tryptophan at the end of this CDR3 makes a read error likely. This record comes from a study of Graves' ophthalmopathy and Graves' hyperthyroidism. Orbital computed tomography, thyroid ultrasound, TRAb, serum thyroxine and clinical symptoms formed the basis of diagnosis. Amplification of TCR beta CDR3 regions used RNA transcripts. Second-round multiplex PCR came after a first-round RT-PCR that employed HTBI primers. From the multiplex PCR reads, TCRdb called clonotypes with MiXCR, one entry per CDR3 protein. The sample carries 450,000 to 600,000 distinct CDR3 sequences, less than 45% recorded once. Germline CDR1 is SNHLY and CDR2 is FYNNEI. Trimming shortened V by 8 bases and J by 8 bases, and 21 bases separated the two germline ends. The CDR3 runs 14 residues.

This TCR was sampled from an adult man with Graves' hyperthyroidism. The J gene is TRBJ1-2, the V gene TRBV2; tentative D call: TRBD1 (6 bases). The sequencing input was peripheral blood or thyroid tissue (not recorded which). The CDR3 nucleotides read TGTGCCAGCGGTCTCGTACAGGGACATGGAGGCTACACCGTC. This encodes CASGLVQGHGGYTV.